This TCR beta chain derives from a study of blood T cell repertoires in COVID-19 (TCRdb year 2020). Notes on the research overall: Samples from collaborators originated in the United States, Italy and Spain and spanned both the acute and convalescent phases of COVID-19. The dataset comprised deeply sampled blood TCRbeta repertoires from subjects exposed to, actively infected with, or recovered from COVID-19. Samples came from the ongoing ImmuneRACE study (first 160 participants) plus 1,254 subjects from 6 global collaborators. Where available, HLA class I and class II types were obtained from metadata supplied by the sample provider rather than from assay-based typing. A de-identified subject ID, COVID-19 status, age in years and sex were almost always included in the sample metadata. The repertoires were released in a freely available public database meant as a resource for research on the immune response to SARS-CoV-2. The material from the prospective study consisted of cDNA or gDNA derived from T cells, B-cell-depleted T cells, or PBMCs. Overall study results and their limits: Clinical and demographic metadata were provided uncurated, with the amount varying by source and participant.

As concerns this clone: Its recognized antigen is unknown. Base qualities were left out, and no much larger clone turns up one base away.

Counted from cysteine to phenylalanine, this CDR3 has 15 amino acids. The entry retains the CDR3 DNA only, 45 bases that are in frame from base 1. CDR1 and CDR2 are drawn from the germline V gene: SGHRS, YFSETQ. V is trimmed back by 0 bases and J by 5 bases, and the junction contains 4 bases that no gene match accounts for. TCRbeta CDR3 regions were amplified from genomic DNA by means of the immunoSEQ Assay, a bias-controlled multiplex PCR. The paper's processing steps were these. Nucleated cell counts per sample were estimated from amplification of reference gene primers within the assay. To quantify the absolute abundance of each unique TCRbeta CDR3 rearrangement, sequence reads were collapsed and filtered. For each sample, productive Simpson clonality was calculated as the square root of Simpson's diversity index over productive rearrangements. TCRdb limited this immuneACCESS table to in-frame rearrangements with V and J called. A share of clones is missing; checked studies link under half to unresolved V genes, and the rest is unexplained. D and trimming were read from the DNA, whereas the V and J calls and clone size are those reported in that table. The table for this sample lists 400,000 to 550,000 clones; approximately 90% of them were counted only once. The top ten constitute around 4.5% of the sample.

Each collaborating institution followed its own protocols to collect whole blood in K2EDTA tubes. For TCRbeta analysis, collaborator samples were shipped as frozen whole blood, as isolated PBMCs, or as DNA extracted from either sample type. This chain joins TRBV5-1 to TRBJ2-5; 10 central nucleotides agree with TRBD1. The source is a woman aged 30 to 39 with acute or convalescent COVID-19. What was sequenced was peripheral blood. The CDR3 amino acid sequence is: CASSLDPGQGETQYF. The DNA sequence is given as TGCGCCAGCAGCTTGGATCCGGGACAGGGGGAGACCCAGTACTTC.